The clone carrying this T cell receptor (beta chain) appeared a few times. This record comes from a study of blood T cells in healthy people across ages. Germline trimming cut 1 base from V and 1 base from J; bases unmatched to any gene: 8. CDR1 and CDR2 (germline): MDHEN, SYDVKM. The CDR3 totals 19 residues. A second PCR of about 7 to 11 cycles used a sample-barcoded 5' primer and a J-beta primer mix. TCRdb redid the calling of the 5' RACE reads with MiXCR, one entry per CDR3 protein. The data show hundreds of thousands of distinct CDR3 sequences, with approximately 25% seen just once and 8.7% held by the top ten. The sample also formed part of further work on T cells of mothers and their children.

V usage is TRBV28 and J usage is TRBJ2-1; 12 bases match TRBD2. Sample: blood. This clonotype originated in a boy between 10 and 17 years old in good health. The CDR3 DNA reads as TGTGCCAGCAGTTTATCCGGCCTAGCGGGAGGGAGGTCCTACAATGAGCAGTTCTTC. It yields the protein CASSLSGLAGGRSYNEQFF.